A selection of T cell receptor beta chains follows, all from one sample in a study of CD8+ T cells in alopecia areata. Only in-frame clones appear in the TCRdb table, and some are missing; sequencing was by immunoSEQ multiplex PCR. The sample has about 13,000 clones; about 70% are singletons. Here the sequenced sample was skin, taken at week 4, from a patient treated with tofacitinib. The origin of the receptors is a human donor with alopecia areata. The CDR3 runs from the conserved cysteine through the conserved F or W. A D gene is named only where the DNA matches it firmly. Size is stated for part of the rows, as once, few or many counts, or as a class when the clone is expanded.

cdr3_nt,cdr3_aa,j_call,d_call,v_call,clone_size
TGTGCCAGCAGCATACTAGCGGGGAATTTAGAGACCCAGTACTTC,CASSILAGNLETQYF,TRBJ2-5,TRBD2,TRBV2,few
TGTGCCAGCAGCCCCGGCGGGCAAGAGACCCAGTACTTC,CASSPGGQETQYF,TRBJ2-5,NA,TRBV11-2,NA
TGTGCCATCAGTGGCCCGGGACAGGGGAGCACTGAAGCTTTCTTT,CAISGPGQGSTEAFF,TRBJ1-1,TRBD1,TRBV10-3,few
TGTGCCAGCAGCTTAGGGCTAAGAACCTACGAGCAGTACTTC,CASSLGLRTYEQYF,TRBJ2-7,NA,TRBV7-2,once
TGTGCCAGCAGTGAGACAAGAGGGAACACAGATACGCAGTATTTT,CASSETRGNTDTQYF,TRBJ2-3,NA,TRBV27,NA
TGCGCCAGCAGCCCCGGACTCCTTAGTCCTGAAGCCTTCTTT,CASSPGLLSPEAFF,TRBJ1-1,NA,TRBV5-1,NA
TGCGCCAGCAGCCCAGGTGAGCAGTTCTTC,CASSPGEQFF,TRBJ2-1,NA,TRBV5-1,NA
TGTGCCAGCAGATGGGGTAGTGGCTACACCTTC,CASRWGSGYTF,TRBJ1-2,NA,TRBV5-5,NA
TGTGCCAGCACGGCGGGGGGGCCGGGCACAGATACGCAGTATTTT,CASTAGGPGTDTQYF,TRBJ2-3,TRBD2,TRBV13,NA
TGTGCCAGCAGCGCTAGCGGAACCAGGGGTTTGCGGACTGAAGCTTTCTTT,CASSASGTRGLRTEAFF,TRBJ1-1,NA,TRBV7-9,NA
TGTGCCAGCAGTCTTATGGACGGCACAGATACGCAGTATTTT,CASSLMDGTDTQYF,TRBJ2-3,NA,TRBV27,NA
TGTGCCAGCAGCTGGACAGGGCGGGATGAGACCCAGTACTTC,CASSWTGRDETQYF,TRBJ2-5,TRBD1,TRBV7-9,NA
TGTGCCAGCAGCTTAGGAGGAACAGTCAAGAGGGAGACCCAGTACTTC,CASSLGGTVKRETQYF,TRBJ2-5,NA,TRBV11-2,few
TGTGCCATCAGTGTCGAGGGGGATCAGCCCCAGCATTTT,CAISVEGDQPQHF,TRBJ1-5,NA,TRBV10-3,NA
TGTGCCAGCAGCCCGCCCCCGAGGAGGGAGACCCAGTACTTC,CASSPPPRRETQYF,TRBJ2-5,NA,TRBV7-2,NA
TGTGCCTGGAGTGTAGAGTGGGAGGGGAACACTGAAGCTTTCTTT,CAWSVEWEGNTEAFF,TRBJ1-1,NA,TRBV30,NA
TGCAGCGCCTCGGCGGGGGCTGGGGAGACCCAGTACTTC,CSASAGAGETQYF,TRBJ2-5,NA,TRBV29-1,NA
TGCGCCAGCAGCCATGTCCGGACAGTTGAAGCTTTCTTT,CASSHVRTVEAFF,TRBJ1-1,NA,TRBV4-1,NA
TGTGCCAGCAGCTCCGAGGGACTAGCGGGCAATGAGCAGTTCTTC,CASSSEGLAGNEQFF,TRBJ2-1,TRBD2,TRBV7-8,once
TGTGCCAGCAGCTTAGAGCCCAGTGGTAATTCACCCCTCCACTTT,CASSLEPSGNSPLHF,TRBJ1-6,NA,TRBV7-8,once
TGTGCCAGCAGCCCTACGTGGTCCACCTACGAGCAGTACTTC,CASSPTWSTYEQYF,TRBJ2-7,NA,TRBV7-9,NA
TGCGCCAGTACCAGTGATTTCCATGTGGCCAAAAACATTCAGTACTTC,CASTSDFHVAKNIQYF,TRBJ2-4,NA,TRBV4-1,once
TGTGCCATCAGTGAGTCCGAAACCAACTATGGCTACACCTTC,CAISESETNYGYTF,TRBJ1-2,NA,TRBV10-3,once
TGCAGCGTTGCAAGGGGCCTTCAAGAGACCCAGTACTTC,CSVARGLQETQYF,TRBJ2-5,NA,TRBV29-1,few
TGTGCCACCAGCAGAGATTACGGCTCTGCCAGGTCACCCCTCCACTTT,CATSRDYGSARSPLHF,TRBJ1-6,NA,TRBV15,few
TGTGCCAGCAGCTTTGACGGGTATCAGCCCCAGCATTTT,CASSFDGYQPQHF,TRBJ1-5,NA,TRBV7-9,NA
TGTGCCAGCAGCTTAGCGCTAGCGGGGGCACTGAACACAGATACGCAGTATTTT,CASSLALAGALNTDTQYF,TRBJ2-3,TRBD2,TRBV7-2,once
TGTGCCAGCAGTCCCGGGACAGGGGCATACTATGGCTACACCTTC,CASSPGTGAYYGYTF,TRBJ1-2,TRBD1,TRBV6-5,few
TGTGCCAGTAGTATAGCCAGGGGGGGGTACACAGATACGCAGTATTTT,CASSIARGGYTDTQYF,TRBJ2-3,NA,TRBV19,once
TGTGCCAGCAGCTTAACGGGGGAACACAATGAGCAGTTCTTC,CASSLTGEHNEQFF,TRBJ2-1,NA,TRBV7-8,NA
TGCGCCAGCAGCTTGGCCGGACAGTCAACTAATGAAAAACTGTTTTTT,CASSLAGQSTNEKLFF,TRBJ1-4,NA,TRBV5-1,NA
TGTGCCAGCAGCTTTCGGGACGGCCCCGGATCCTACAATGAGCAGTTCTTC,CASSFRDGPGSYNEQFF,TRBJ2-1,NA,TRBV11-2,few
TGTGCCAGCAGCCCTCCCCAGAGGAACACTGAAGCTTTCTTT,CASSPPQRNTEAFF,TRBJ1-1,NA,TRBV7-9,NA
TGTGCCAGCAGCCAAGACAGTAGCTCTGGGGCCAACGTCCTGACTTTC,CASSQDSSSGANVLTF,TRBJ2-6,NA,TRBV4-1,few
TGTGCCAGCAGCTCGAGGACGACAGGGGGTAGAGAGACCCAGTACTTC,CASSSRTTGGRETQYF,TRBJ2-5,TRBD1,TRBV7-2,NA
TGTGCCAGCAGCCCCCGGGGGGAGGGAGACTACGAGCAGTACTTC,CASSPRGEGDYEQYF,TRBJ2-7,TRBD2,TRBV9,once
TGCGCCAGCAGCCCCCGTCCCACAGGGGCGGTCCATTTT,CASSPRPTGAVHF,TRBJ1-5,TRBD1,TRBV4-1,NA
TGTGCCAGCAGCCAAGATCCGGGACTAGCGGGGGGGCGAGGAGAGCAGTTCTTC,CASSQDPGLAGGRGEQFF,TRBJ2-1,TRBD2,TRBV4-2,few
TGTGCCAGCAACTTGGTGGGGAAACGGAGCAATCAGCCCCAGCATTTT,CASNLVGKRSNQPQHF,TRBJ1-5,NA,TRBV5-7,once
TGTGCCAGCATGGGGACCTACAATGAGCAGTTCTTC,CASMGTYNEQFF,TRBJ2-1,NA,TRBV2,NA
TGTGCCAGCAGCCAAGATAACCATGAGCAGTTCTTC,CASSQDNHEQFF,TRBJ2-1,NA,TRBV11-2,NA